One sample yielded the 15 T cell receptor beta chains listed below, sequenced in a study of OX40 agonist ivuxolimab in advanced cancers. Using immunoSEQ multiplex PCR, the repertoire was profiled, and TCRdb retains in-frame clones only, with some absent. The table lists tens of thousands of clones, just over 85% of them singletons. Sequenced material: CD4+ or CD8+ T cells sorted from blood, taken in a trial of the OX40 agonist ivuxolimab. These receptors all stem from an adult with an advanced solid tumor such as melanoma, head and neck, liver or kidney cancer.

This chain uses TRBV25-1 with TRBJ1-5; possibly TRBD1 for D (5 bases). Germline V gene sequence: CDR1 MGHDK, CDR2 SYGVNS. This CDR3 is 14 amino acids long. V was clipped by 4 bases and J by 4 bases, with 11 bases between them. The CDR3 DNA is TGTGCCAGCAGTGGAGACAGTGGGAATCAGCCCCAGCATTTT. It specifies CASSGDSGNQPQHF. The full variable domain, in which reference TRBV25-1 and TRBJ1-5 provide the parts outside the CDR3, is EADIYQTPRYLVIGTGKKITLECSQTMGHDKMYWYQQDPGMELHLIHYSYGVNSTEKGDLSSESTVSRIRTEHFPLTLESARPSHTSQYLCASSGDSGNQPQHFGDGTRLSIL.

The chain links TRBV19 to TRBJ1-2; D is perhaps TRBD1 (6 bases). The CDR3 spans 14 residues. Germline V gives CDR1 LNHDA, CDR2 SQIVND (reference sequence). Trimming left V 7 bases short and J 4 bases short, with 16 bases between. The CDR3 protein is CASTLKGGGYGYTF. The CDR3 DNA reads as TGTGCCAGTACCCTGAAGGGGGGAGGCTATGGCTACACCTTC.

The chain has TRBV5-1 and TRBJ1-3; a weak D match, TRBD1 (5 bases). Between the trimmed V and J ends, which lost 1 base and 3 bases, there was a span of 14 bases. Germline V CDR1 and CDR2: SGHRS, YFSETQ. The CDR3 totals 16 residues. The CDR3 sequence: CASSLWSRGFGNTIYF. The CDR3, as DNA: TGCGCCAGCAGCTTGTGGTCCCGGGGCTTTGGAAACACCATATATTTT.

This clone is a singleton in its sample. The V and J genes are TRBV4-1 and TRBJ1-6; the D gene is possibly TRBD1 (5 bases). The V gene lost 3 bases and the J gene lost 4 bases, with 13 bases spanning the gap. In germline, CDR1 is MGHRA, CDR2 YSYEKL. This CDR3 is built from 16 residues. CDR3 nucleotide sequence: TGCGCCAGCAGCCATCCGACAGCACAATATAATTCACCCCTCCACTTT. Encoded protein: CASSHPTAQYNSPLHF.

This rearrangement joins TRBV9 to TRBJ1-3; tentative D call: TRBD1 (6 bases). V shed 4 bases and J shed 2 bases, with 13 bases lying between them. CDR3 length: 15 amino acids. In germline, CDR1 is SGDLS, CDR2 YYNGEE. The CDR3 sequence: CASSLPGTTGNTIYF. CDR3 DNA sequence: TGTGCCAGCAGCTTACCCGGGACAACTGGAAACACCATATATTTT.

This clone appeared a few times. The chain joins TRBV5-4 to TRBJ1-2, with no clear D. The ends were cut back, 4 bases at V and 3 bases at J, with 10 bases in the middle. The CDR3 loop spans 13 amino acids. Looked up from germline, CDR1 is SGHNT and CDR2 is YYREEE (reference sequence). As DNA, the CDR3 is TGTGCCAGCAGCCCCGACGTCTACTATGGCTACACCTTC. Its translation: CASSPDVYYGYTF.

This rearrangement joins TRBV7-2 to TRBJ1-2; no reliable D call. Germline-derived CDR1 and CDR2 are SGHTA and FQGNSA. Trimming removed 1 base from V and 2 bases from J, with 14 bases in between. This CDR3 contains 16 residues. The CDR3 DNA is TGTGCCAGCAGCTTAGAGGACTTGGCCCAAAACTATGGCTACACCTTC. Residues: CASSLEDLAQNYGYTF.

CDR3 in DNA: TGTGCCAGCAGCCCCCGGGGGGCGGGGGGATCCTACGAGCAGTACTTC. Translated, it gives CASSPRGAGGSYEQYF. V and J are TRBV7-2 and TRBJ2-7; 8 bases match TRBD2. This CDR3 is built from 16 residues. CDR1 is SGHTA and CDR2 is FQGNSA in the germline V gene. Trimming removed 5 bases from V and 1 base from J; junction bases left unmatched: 10.

The chain recombines TRBV2 with TRBJ1-4; a possible D gene is TRBD1 (6 bases). CDR1 is SNHLY, CDR2 FYNNEI, per germline. The V and J ends lost 7 bases and 8 bases respectively, with 17 bases between them. This CDR3 is 14 amino acids long. The CDR3 loop is CASNEGGRAEKLFF. CDR3 bases: TGTGCCAGCAACGAAGGGGGGAGAGCGGAAAAACTGTTTTTT.

This sequence joins TRBV6-7 and TRBJ2-7, with 10 bases lining up with TRBD2. TRBV6-7 falls under the ORF class, with uncertain function. Germline trimming cut 8 bases from V and 4 bases from J; bases unmatched to any gene: 8. CDR3 length: 14 residues. CDR3 in amino acids: CASAPSGRRYEQYF. CDR3 coding DNA: TGTGCCAGCGCCCCTAGCGGGAGAAGGTACGAGCAGTACTTC.

DNA for the CDR3: TGTGCCAGCGGAAGATTGGAATCCTACGAGCAGTACTTC. Its translation: CASGRLESYEQYF. The chain is built from TRBV2 and TRBJ2-7; D not resolved. Looked up from germline, CDR1 is SNHLY and CDR2 is FYNNEI. This CDR3 has 13 residues. Trimming took 8 bases from V and 1 from J, leaving 12 bases between them.

This clone came up once. The chain links TRBV6-1 to TRBJ1-1; unclear D gene. This CDR3 is built from 12 residues. Germline V gene lookup returns CDR1 MNHNS and CDR2 SASEGT. V was cut by 8 bases and J by 7 bases, with 14 bases left in between. In DNA, the CDR3 is TGTGCCAGCCCAAGGCGTGGGGATGAAGCTTTCTTT. It codes for CASPRRGDEAFF.

This clone was seen just once. The chain is built from TRBV7-2 and TRBJ2-7; weak D call: TRBD2 (6 bases). This CDR3 has 12 residues. V lost 7 bases to trimming and J lost 3 bases, with 10 bases between them. CDR1 and CDR2 from the germline V gene are SGHTA and FQGNSA. The CDR3 reads CASMGGFYEQYF. The DNA for the CDR3 is TGTGCCAGCATGGGGGGTTTCTACGAGCAGTACTTC.

This chain links TRBV7-9 with TRBJ2-7; 7 positions match TRBD2. J gave up 0 bases and V 4 bases, and 9 bases lay outside the gene matches. CDR3 length: 16 amino acids. Germline values: CDR1 SEHNR, CDR2 FQNEAQ (reference sequence). The CDR3 DNA reads TGTGCCAGCAGCTCTCACGGGCTAGCGGACTCCTACGAGCAGTACTTC. The encoded protein is CASSSHGLADSYEQYF.

This clone was observed at least ten times. The rearrangement joins TRBV25-1 to TRBJ2-7; a possible D gene is TRBD1 (5 bases). The V gene lost 1 base and the J gene lost 4 bases, with 14 bases spanning the gap. This CDR3 is 15 amino acids long. The V gene's germline CDR1 is MGHDK and CDR2 SYGVNS. The CDR3 spells CASSEWGAGKYEQYF. Written as DNA, the CDR3 is TGTGCCAGCAGTGAATGGGGTGCAGGGAAATACGAGCAGTACTTC.